One sample yielded the 18 T cell receptor beta chains listed below, sequenced in a study of cytomegalovirus exposure and HLA in healthy donors (dated by TCRdb to 2016 to 2017). Library preparation employed the immunoSEQ multiplex PCR assay. A mixture of 60 forward primers for TCR Vbeta segments and 13 reverse primers for TCR Jbeta segments was used in the multiplex PCR. What TCRdb holds here is the immuneACCESS table cut down to in-frame rearrangements. Part of the clones is not present; checked against another copy, under half of the missing clones reflect an unresolved V gene, and the others are unexplained. The table held for this sample gives roughly 120,000 clones. The top ten hold roughly 2.5% of the sample. The sequenced material came from PBMCs. These TCRs come from a man aged 25 to 40 in good health and CMV-seronegative.

The chain couples TRBV7-3 to TRBJ2-3, with 10 bases fitting TRBD2. V gave up 2 bases and J gave up 5 bases; unmatched junction bases: 4. This CDR3 comprises 15 residues. The germline CDR1 and CDR2 sequences are SGHTA and FQGTGA. The CDR3 sequence is CASSLSSGRGDTQYF. The DNA for the CDR3 is TGTGCCAGCAGCTTATCTAGCGGGAGAGGAGATACGCAGTATTTT.

The chain recombines TRBV4-1 with TRBJ2-1, with TRBD2 as a possible D gene (6 bases). CDR3 length equals 15 residues. The germline V gene encodes CDR1 MGHRA and CDR2 YSYEKL. Trimming shortened V by 4 bases and J by 6 bases, and 16 bases separated the two germline ends. CDR3 sequence: CASSPPREVGNEQFF. CDR3 nucleotides: TGCGCCAGCAGCCCCCCGAGGGAGGTGGGCAATGAGCAGTTCTTC.

V gene TRBV10-3 combines with J gene TRBJ2-5; TRBD2 aligns across 10 bases. Per germline, CDR1 ENHRY and CDR2 SYGVKD. The CDR3 consists of 13 residues. Trimming cost V 2 bases and J 9 bases; bases outside gene matches: 3. CDR3 nucleotide sequence: TGTGCCATCAGTGAGAGCGGGGGGGAGGCCCAGTACTTC. Encoded protein: CAISESGGEAQYF.

V gene TRBV5-1 combines with J gene TRBJ2-2; D is possibly TRBD1 (6 bases). The ends were cut back, 3 bases at V and 4 bases at J, with 10 bases in the middle. The CDR3 is 14 amino acids. Germline CDR1 SGHRS, CDR2 YFSETQ. In DNA, the CDR3 is TGCGCCAGCAGCTACGGACAGAGCACCGGGGAGCTGTTTTTT. It codes for CASSYGQSTGELFF. The full variable domain, rest sourced from reference TRBV5-1 and TRBJ2-2, is KAGVTQTPRYLIKTRGQQVTLSCSPISGHRSVSWYQQTPGQGLQFLFEYFSETQRNKGNFPGRFSGRQFSNSRSEMNVSTLELGDSALYLCASSYGQSTGELFFGEGSRLTVL.

CDR3 in amino acids: CSVGGDPYEQYF. In DNA, the CDR3 is TGCAGCGTGGGGGGGGACCCCTACGAGCAGTACTTC. The rearrangement joins TRBV29-1 to TRBJ2-5; 7 bases fit TRBD2. Matching the DNA end better, TRBJ2-7 makes the J call doubtful. Germline CDR1 reads SQVTM; CDR2 reads ANQGSEA. The CDR3 runs 12 residues.

This chain connects TRBV15 to TRBJ2-7, with 9 bases fitting TRBD1. The J segment lost 7 bases and the V segment lost 5 bases, leaving 12 bases of the junction unmatched. The germline V gene encodes CDR1 LNHNV and CDR2 YYDKDF (reference sequence). The CDR3 extends over 15 amino acids. CDR3 loop: CATSSNAGQGPEQYF. CDR3 sequence (DNA): TGTGCCACCAGCTCAAATGCGGGACAGGGTCCAGAGCAGTACTTC.

The V and J genes are TRBV6-5 and TRBJ2-7; a weak D match, TRBD1 (5 bases). The CDR3 runs 13 residues. Trimming removed 5 bases at V and 5 bases at J, with 13 bases between. The germline CDR1 and CDR2 sequences are MNHEY and SVGAGI. The CDR3 spells CASSLSDSNEQYF. The DNA of the CDR3 is TGTGCCAGCAGTCTCAGTGACAGCAACGAGCAGTACTTC.

The CDR3 loop reads CASSLASGSYEQYF. The DNA for the CDR3 is TGCGCCAGCAGCTTGGCTAGCGGGAGTTACGAGCAGTACTTC. The chain is built from TRBV5-1 and TRBJ2-7; 10 nucleotides align to TRBD2. The V gene end was trimmed by 0 bases and the J gene end by 4 bases; junction bases not matched to a gene: 1. This CDR3 spans 14 amino acids. Germline CDR1 is SGHRS and CDR2 is YFSETQ.

J is TRBJ2-3 and V is TRBV9; D is unclear. V was pared by 4 bases and J by 3 bases, with 6 bases between. CDR1 SGDLS and CDR2 YYNGEE come from the germline V gene. CDR3 length: 12 amino acids. In nucleotides, the CDR3 is TGTGCCAGCAGCCTCCGTACAGATACGCAGTATTTT. It is translated as CASSLRTDTQYF.

The gene calls are TRBV25-1 and TRBJ2-7; 7 nucleotides align to TRBD1. Germline loops: CDR1 MGHDK, CDR2 SYGVNS. Trimming at V came to 4 bases and at J to 0 bases, leaving 6 bases not matched to a gene. The CDR3 is 15 residues long. CDR3 in DNA: TGTGCCAGCAGTGGGGACAGTGCCGACTCCTACGAGCAGTACTTC. Protein product: CASSGDSADSYEQYF.

The chain links TRBV19 to TRBJ1-1; tentatively, D is TRBD1 (5 bases). Germline V gives CDR1 LNHDA, CDR2 SQIVND (reference sequence). The CDR3 runs to 13 residues. V was shortened by 4 bases and J by 7 bases, with 13 bases between the two germline ends. The CDR3 region has the DNA TGTGCCAGTAGTACCGGAACCGGGGGTGAAGCTTTCTTT. This gives the protein CASSTGTGGEAFF.

V gene TRBV28 combines with J gene TRBJ2-1; possibly TRBD2 for D (6 bases). The V end lost 3 bases, the J end lost 4 bases, and 7 bases lay between the germline ends. This CDR3 has 13 amino acids. Germline loops: CDR1 MDHEN, CDR2 SYDVKM. CDR3 region: CASSFAGYNEQFF. The CDR3 DNA sequence: TGTGCCAGCAGTTTCGCGGGGTACAATGAGCAGTTCTTC.

J is TRBJ2-3 and V is TRBV16; no definite D call. The CDR3 runs 13 residues. The V end was cut by 4 bases, the J end by 6 bases, with 11 bases between. Per the germline V gene, CDR1 is KGHSY and CDR2 is FQNENV. CDR3 sequence (DNA): TGTGCCAGCAGCCGCCCAGGAACCGATACGCAGTATTTT. It yields the protein CASSRPGTDTQYF.

The chain recombines TRBV28 with TRBJ2-3, with 10 nucleotides matching TRBD2. Trimming cost V 8 bases and J 2 bases; bases outside gene matches: 7. The CDR3 totals 15 residues. CDR1 MDHEN and CDR2 SYDVKM come from the germline V gene. CDR3 nucleotides: TGTGCCAGCTTCGCTAGCGGGGGCATCACAGATACGCAGTATTTT. Translated, it gives CASFASGGITDTQYF.

This chain links TRBV7-9 with TRBJ2-1; 10 positions agree with TRBD2. The V gene end was trimmed by 2 bases and the J gene end by 2 bases; junction bases not matched to a gene: 0. This CDR3 is 15 amino acids long. Germline CDR1 and CDR2: SEHNR and FQNEAQ (reference sequence). CDR3 protein: CASSLLAGAYNEQFF. CDR3 in DNA: TGTGCCAGCAGCTTACTAGCGGGGGCCTACAATGAGCAGTTCTTC.

The gene calls are TRBV12-2 and TRBJ2-7; TRBD2 reflects the table's D call only, with no check against the DNA. TRBV12-2 is marked as a pseudogene. The CDR3 spans 11 residues. The CDR3 region has the DNA TGTGCAAGTCGCCTATGTGACGAGCAGTACTTC. It translates to CASRLCDEQYF.

V gene TRBV5-1 combines with J gene TRBJ2-2, with 10 bases aligning to TRBD2. The CDR3 spans 15 residues. Trimming cost V 2 bases and J 7 bases; bases outside gene matches: 5. The germline CDR1 and CDR2 sequences are SGHRS and YFSETQ. Written as DNA, the CDR3 is TGCGCCAGCAGCTTCCTAGCGGGAGAGGGCGGGGAGCTGTTTTTT. Its protein is CASSFLAGEGGELFF.

The rearrangement uses TRBV7-3 and TRBJ2-6; 10 bases map to TRBD1. Trimming took 4 bases from V and 0 from J; bases not matched to a gene: 9. The germline gives CDR1 SGHTA, CDR2 FQGTGA. The CDR3 is 19 residues long. The CDR3 region has the DNA TGTGCCAGCAGCTCCTTGCCGGGACAGGGGTTCTCTGGGGCCAACGTCCTGACTTTC. This translates into CASSSLPGQGFSGANVLTF.